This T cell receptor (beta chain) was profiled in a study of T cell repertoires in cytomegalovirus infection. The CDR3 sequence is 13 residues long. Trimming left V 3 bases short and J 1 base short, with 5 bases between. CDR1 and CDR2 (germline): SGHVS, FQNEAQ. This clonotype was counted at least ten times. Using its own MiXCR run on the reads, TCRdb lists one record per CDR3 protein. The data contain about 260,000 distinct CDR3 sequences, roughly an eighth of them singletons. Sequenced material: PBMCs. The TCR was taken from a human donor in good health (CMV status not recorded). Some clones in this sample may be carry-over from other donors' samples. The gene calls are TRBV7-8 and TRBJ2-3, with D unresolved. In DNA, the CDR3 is TGTGCCAGCAGCTTTGTCGGCACAGATACGCAGTATTTT. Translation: CASSFVGTDTQYF.